The rows below give T cell receptor beta chains drawn from one sample of a study of T cell responses to AZD1222 COVID-19 vaccine. The data were produced by immunoSEQ multiplex PCR, yet TCRdb's version contains in-frame clones alone and is incomplete. The sample lists fewer than 180,000 clones, 90% occurring once. Sequences were derived from peripheral blood, sampled 28 days after the second AZD1222 dose. These receptors originate from an adult who received the AZD1222 COVID-19 vaccine. Each CDR3 is given without its conserved first and last residue. A row's size may be missing; if present it is once, few, many or a size class.

clone_size	v_call	j_call	cdr3_aa
NA	TRBV15	TRBJ2-3	ATSRDRLDLTDTQY
NA	TRBV19	TRBJ1-3	ASSPPASGGNTIY
NA	TRBV6-1	TRBJ1-1	ASSEFGRPNTEAF
NA	TRBV29-1	TRBJ2-7	SVEGGSVQY
NA	TRBV27	TRBJ2-7	ASSPDFYEQY
NA	TRBV29-1	TRBJ1-4	SVPQGWDEKLF
NA	TRBV29-1	TRBJ2-3	SARQGTDTQY
NA	TRBV11-2	TRBJ1-6	ASSYQGLFNSPLH
NA	TRBV12-3/TRBV12-4	TRBJ2-1	ASSSSLGEF
NA	TRBV12-3/TRBV12-4	TRBJ1-1	ASSFGVSTEAF
NA	TRBV29-1	TRBJ2-2	SVEDWTGELF
NA	TRBV18	TRBJ1-1	ASSPLGRPNTEAF
NA	TRBV3-1/TRBV3-2	TRBJ2-1	ASSLSGEQF
NA	TRBV24-1	TRBJ1-5	ATTQTGDNQPQH
once	TRBV18	TRBJ2-1	ASSLTSGGYNEQF
NA	TRBV27	TRBJ2-1	ASTHGGNYNEQF
NA	TRBV19	TRBJ2-7	ASSNKGLYEQY
NA	TRBV7-2	TRBJ2-3	ASSLDRKDQY
NA	TRBV6-6	TRBJ1-5	ASSYSSAGNQPQH
NA	TRBV10-2	TRBJ1-1	ASRRSGSVMNTEAF
NA	TRBV16	TRBJ2-5	ASSQWGTLQETQY
NA	TRBV3-1/TRBV3-2	TRBJ1-2	ASSLRQGARGYT
NA	TRBV19	TRBJ2-1	ASTQGLVRRYTHNEQF
NA	TRBV7-9	TRBJ1-1	ASSLVWPGDSVTEAF
NA	TRBV5-5	TRBJ1-2	ASSGAAYGYT
NA	TRBV5-1	TRBJ1-3	ASSLAPRDGRAGNTIY
NA	TRBV19	TRBJ2-7	ASSTSHEREGPRY
NA	TRBV19	TRBJ1-5	ASSMRGAGYYSNQPQH
few	TRBV5-4	TRBJ1-1	ASSLSLEAGTEAF
NA	TRBV9	TRBJ2-1	ASSVRLSYNEQF
NA	TRBV19	TRBJ2-2	ASSGGQGGGTGELF
NA	TRBV27	TRBJ1-3	ASSLLAGNTIY
NA	TRBV10-1	TRBJ2-7	ASSEMAMGEQY
NA	TRBV6-5	TRBJ1-1	ASSYSHPTNTEAF
NA	TRBV7-2	TRBJ2-2	ASSWTGRNTGELF
NA	TRBV12-3/TRBV12-4	TRBJ1-2	ASSLSSRYGYT
NA	TRBV11-2	TRBJ2-3	ASSLAGTDTQY
NA	TRBV7-9	TRBJ1-6	ASSSRGRGNSPLH
NA	TRBV5-1	TRBJ2-5	ASSLDPGSETQY
NA	TRBV30	TRBJ1-6	AWSLGQGNSPLH
NA	TRBV30	TRBJ1-2	AWTPTDLYGYT
NA	TRBV5-1	TRBJ2-2	ASSPPSGGNTGELF
NA	TRBV30	TRBJ2-7	AWSEGLAYEQY
NA	TRBV18	TRBJ1-6	ASSPRDSPLH
NA	TRBV19	TRBJ1-5	ASSIGQGAGNQPQH
NA	TRBV27	TRBJ1-1	ASSPGATTEAF
NA	TRBV6-1	TRBJ2-6	ASSELGSGANVLT
NA	TRBV19	TRBJ1-2	ASSMGPFQGYGYT
once	TRBV3-1/TRBV3-2	TRBJ1-5	ASSQEGGGQPQH
NA	TRBV7-2	TRBJ2-2	ASSRDRGYTGELF
NA	TRBV27	TRBJ2-3	ASSLMAGPSTDTQY
once	TRBV4-1	TRBJ1-2	ASSQDGGGANYGYT
once	TRBV6-5	TRBJ1-5	ASREGADQPQH
NA	TRBV3-1/TRBV3-2	TRBJ2-7	ASSQGGGRISYEQY
NA	TRBV6-1	TRBJ2-2	ASSVSGQGATGELF
NA	TRBV27	TRBJ2-5	ASSPIQGETQY
NA	TRBV4-1	TRBJ1-2	ASSQDRVGGYGYT